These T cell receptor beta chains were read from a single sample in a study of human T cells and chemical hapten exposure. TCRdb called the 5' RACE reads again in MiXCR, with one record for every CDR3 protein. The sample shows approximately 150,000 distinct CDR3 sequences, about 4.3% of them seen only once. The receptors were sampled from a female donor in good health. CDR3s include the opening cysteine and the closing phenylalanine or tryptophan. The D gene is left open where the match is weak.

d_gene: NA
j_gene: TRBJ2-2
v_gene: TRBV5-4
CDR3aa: CASSSRDGELFF

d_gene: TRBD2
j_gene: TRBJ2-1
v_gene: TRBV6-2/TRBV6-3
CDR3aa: CASTGLNTGGYNEQFF

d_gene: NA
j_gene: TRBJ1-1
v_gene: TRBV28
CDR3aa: CASSFMVSGSMNTEAFF

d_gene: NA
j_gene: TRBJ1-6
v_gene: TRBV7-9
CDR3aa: CASSFRRDNSPLHF

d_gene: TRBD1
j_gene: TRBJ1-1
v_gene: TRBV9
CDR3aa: CASSVLEGGLGAFF

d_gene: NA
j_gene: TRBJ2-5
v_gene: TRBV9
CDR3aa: CASSLGPDETQYF

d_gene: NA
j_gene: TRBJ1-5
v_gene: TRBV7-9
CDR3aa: CASSRGTEGNQPQHF

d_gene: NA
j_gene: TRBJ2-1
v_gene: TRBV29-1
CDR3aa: CSQTLGQEQFF

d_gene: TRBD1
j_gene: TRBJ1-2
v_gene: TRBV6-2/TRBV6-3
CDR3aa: CATEQGSALDYGYTF

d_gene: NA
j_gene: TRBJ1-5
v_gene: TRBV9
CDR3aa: CASSSTGGRQPQHF